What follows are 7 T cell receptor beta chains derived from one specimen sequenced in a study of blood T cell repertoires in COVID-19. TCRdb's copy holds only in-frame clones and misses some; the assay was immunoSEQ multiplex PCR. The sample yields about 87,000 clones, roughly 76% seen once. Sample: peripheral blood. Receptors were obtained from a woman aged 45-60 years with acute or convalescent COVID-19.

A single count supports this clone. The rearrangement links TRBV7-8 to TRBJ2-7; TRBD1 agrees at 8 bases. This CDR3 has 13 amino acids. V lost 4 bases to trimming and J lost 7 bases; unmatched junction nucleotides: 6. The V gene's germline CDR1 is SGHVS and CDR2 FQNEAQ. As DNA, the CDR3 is TGTGCCAGCAGCTCCGACAGGGGCGGAGAGCAGTACTTC. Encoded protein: CASSSDRGGEQYF.

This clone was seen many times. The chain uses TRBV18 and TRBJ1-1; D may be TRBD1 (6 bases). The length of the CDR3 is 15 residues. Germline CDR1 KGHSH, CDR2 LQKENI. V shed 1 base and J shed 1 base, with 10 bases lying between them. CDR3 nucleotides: TGTGCCAGCTCACCACAGGGGGGGAAGAACACTGAAGCTTTCTTT. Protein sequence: CASSPQGGKNTEAFF.

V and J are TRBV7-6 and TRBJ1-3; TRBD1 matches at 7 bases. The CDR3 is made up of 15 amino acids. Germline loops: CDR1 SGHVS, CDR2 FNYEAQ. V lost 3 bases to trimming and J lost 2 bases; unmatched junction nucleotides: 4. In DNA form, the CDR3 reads TGTGCCAGCAGCTTGAGGCAGGGGGCTGGAAACACCATATATTTT. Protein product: CASSLRQGAGNTIYF. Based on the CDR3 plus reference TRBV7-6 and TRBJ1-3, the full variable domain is GAGVSQSPRYKVTKRGQDVALRCDPISGHVSLYWYRQALGQGPEFLTYFNYEAQQDKSGLPNDRFSAERPEGSISTLTIQRTEQRDSAMYRCASSLRQGAGNTIYFGEGSWLTVV.

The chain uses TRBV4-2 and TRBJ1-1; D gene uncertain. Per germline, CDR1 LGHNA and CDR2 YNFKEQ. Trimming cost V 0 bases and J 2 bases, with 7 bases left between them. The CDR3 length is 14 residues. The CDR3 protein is CASSQDSVNTEAFF. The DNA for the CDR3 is TGTGCCAGCAGCCAAGATTCGGTAAACACTGAAGCTTTCTTT.

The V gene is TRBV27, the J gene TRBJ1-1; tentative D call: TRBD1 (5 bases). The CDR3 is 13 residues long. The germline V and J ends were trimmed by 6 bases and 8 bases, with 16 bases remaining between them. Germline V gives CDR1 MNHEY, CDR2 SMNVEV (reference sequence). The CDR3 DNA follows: TGTGCCAGCAGGGCAGACAGCACTCCCGAAGCTTTCTTT. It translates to CASRADSTPEAFF.

CDR3 protein: CASSRPNSGVSYNEQFF. The CDR3 DNA follows: TGTGCCAGCAGTCGCCCTAATAGCGGGGTATCCTACAATGAGCAGTTCTTC. This chain links TRBV6-6 with TRBJ2-1; TRBD2 agrees at 8 bases. The CDR3 runs 17 residues. From germline, CDR1 is MNHNY and CDR2 SVGAGI (reference sequence). V lost 5 bases and J lost 1; bases outside the gene matches: 10.

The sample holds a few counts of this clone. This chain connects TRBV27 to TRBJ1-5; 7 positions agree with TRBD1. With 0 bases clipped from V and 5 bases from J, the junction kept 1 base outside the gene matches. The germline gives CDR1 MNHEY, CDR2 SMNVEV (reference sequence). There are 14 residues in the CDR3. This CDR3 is CASSLSGGYQPQHF. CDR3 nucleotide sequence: TGTGCCAGCAGTTTATCAGGGGGCTATCAGCCCCAGCATTTT.